Listed below are T cell receptor beta chains from one sample, sequenced in a study of T cells after yellow fever vaccination. TCRdb re-called the 5' RACE reads through MiXCR, storing one row per CDR3 protein. The sample includes 200,000 to 300,000 distinct CDR3 sequences, more than 3.5% seen only once; the top ten take 19%. The sample here was PBMCs, taken 15 days after the yellow fever booster vaccination. The origin of the receptors is a man between 18 and 29 years old who received the YFV17D yellow fever vaccine. The CDR3 runs from the conserved cysteine through the conserved F or W. D genes are given only for firm matches. Rows give clone size only sometimes, using once, few, many, or a class for an expanded clone.

>15|TRBV5-6|-|TRBJ1-5|many
CASSLLGLSNQPQHF
TGTGCCAGCAGCTTGCTAGGGTTAAGCAATCAGCCCCAGCATTTT
>14|TRBV5-4|-|TRBJ2-1|many
CASSFQGWDNEQFF
TGTGCCAGCAGCTTCCAGGGTTGGGACAATGAGCAGTTCTTC
>14|TRBV20-1|TRBD2|TRBJ2-1|many
CSVTRGGGYNEQFF
TGCAGTGTTACGCGCGGGGGGGGCTACAATGAGCAGTTCTTC
>12|TRBV7-3|-|TRBJ1-2|many
CASGPAQGGYTF
TGTGCCAGCGGCCCAGCCCAGGGCGGCTACACCTTC
>14|TRBV5-1|-|TRBJ2-5|-
CASSSGTLQETQYF
TGCGCCAGCAGTTCCGGGACCCTCCAAGAGACCCAGTACTTC
>15|TRBV15|-|TRBJ2-1|many
CATSGAFFSYNEQFF
TGTGCCACCAGCGGGGCCTTCTTCTCCTACAATGAGCAGTTCTTC
>16|TRBV20-1|-|TRBJ2-1|many
CSARGIGDPLNNEQFF
TGCAGTGCTAGAGGAATAGGGGATCCCCTAAACAATGAGCAGTTCTTC
>17|TRBV27|-|TRBJ2-1|-
CASSPFGDTRPLGEQFF
TGTGCCAGCAGCCCGTTCGGGGACACCCGCCCTTTGGGAGAGCAGTTCTTC
>15|TRBV19|-|TRBJ2-2|many
CASSIRPGSPGELFF
TGTGCCAGTAGTATCCGGCCAGGGAGTCCCGGGGAGCTGTTTTTT
>15|TRBV4-3|-|TRBJ2-3|many
CASSLRSFSTDTQYF
TGCGCCAGCAGCCTCCGATCGTTTAGCACAGATACGCAGTATTTT
>14|TRBV18|-|TRBJ2-1|many
CASSPQGLDNEQFF
TGTGCCAGCTCACCTCAGGGGCTCGACAATGAGCAGTTCTTC
>13|TRBV29-1|-|TRBJ1-2|many
CSVDGAGRGGYTF
TGCAGCGTTGACGGGGCAGGGCGTGGGGGCTACACCTTC
>16|TRBV14|TRBD2|TRBJ2-1|many
CASSDQRGLVYNEQFF
TGTGCCAGCAGCGATCAGCGGGGTCTCGTCTACAATGAGCAGTTCTTC
>13|TRBV7-2|-|TRBJ1-1|many
CASSPEMNTEAFF
TGTGCCAGCAGCCCAGAGATGAACACTGAAGCTTTCTTT
>13|TRBV18|-|TRBJ1-2|many
CASSPIGDHGYTF
TGTGCCAGCTCACCTATCGGAGATCACGGCTACACCTTC
>16|TRBV5-5|-|TRBJ1-3|many
CASSLASRQTGNTIYF
TGTGCCAGCAGCTTGGCTTCCAGGCAGACCGGAAACACCATATATTTT
>13|TRBV15|-|TRBJ1-3|many
CATSRDPGNTIYF
TGTGCCACCAGCAGAGATCCCGGAAACACCATATATTTT
>12|TRBV7-2|-|TRBJ2-1|many
CASRDHHNEQFF
TGTGCCAGCCGGGACCACCACAATGAGCAGTTCTTC
>17|TRBV3-1|-|TRBJ2-7|many
CASSQAPWTEWSYEQYF
TGTGCCAGCAGCCAAGCCCCCTGGACAGAGTGGTCCTACGAGCAGTACTTC
>15|TRBV12-3/TRBV12-4|-|TRBJ1-5|many
CASSSGSVGNQPQHF
TGTGCCAGCAGTTCCGGAAGCGTAGGCAATCAGCCCCAGCATTTT
>17|TRBV7-9|-|TRBJ2-3|-
CASNDRPPGLGTDTQYF
TGTGCCAGCAACGACCGCCCCCCGGGGCTAGGGACAGATACGCAGTATTTT
>13|TRBV27|-|TRBJ1-2|many
CASSSGRNYGYTF
TGTGCCAGCAGTTCGGGACGGAACTATGGCTACACCTTC
>14|TRBV30|TRBD1|TRBJ2-2|-
CAWFGQGSVGELFF
TGTGCCTGGTTCGGACAGGGGTCCGTCGGGGAGCTGTTTTTT
>14|TRBV20-1|-|TRBJ2-1|many
CSARGAYGGDEQFF
TGCAGTGCTAGAGGCGCGTACGGGGGCGATGAGCAGTTCTTC
>12|TRBV10-3|-|TRBJ1-1|few
CAIGILNTEAFF
TGTGCCATCGGAATTTTGAACACTGAAGCTTTCTTT
>16|TRBV5-1|TRBD2|TRBJ2-7|many
CASSPGLAGGPYEQYF
TGCGCCAGCAGCCCTGGACTAGCGGGAGGACCCTACGAGCAGTACTTC
>15|TRBV27|TRBD1|TRBJ1-2|many
CASSSGQAYSYGYTF
TGTGCCAGCAGTTCGGGACAGGCCTATAGCTATGGCTACACCTTC
>16|TRBV7-9|TRBD1|TRBJ1-4|many
CASSRGQGAVDEKLFF
TGTGCCAGCAGCCGTGGACAGGGGGCGGTCGATGAAAAACTGTTTTTT
>15|TRBV15|-|TRBJ1-5|many
CATSSQLGGAGPQHF
TGTGCCACCAGCAGTCAGTTGGGGGGGGCAGGGCCCCAGCATTTT
>14|TRBV7-8|-|TRBJ1-2|many
CASSLTGSDYGYTF
TGTGCCAGCAGCTTAACAGGGTCTGACTATGGCTACACCTTC
>23|TRBV7-3|-|TRBJ1-5|many
CASSLAGEHSQGSRLNGNQPQHF
TGTGCCAGCAGCTTAGCGGGGGAACATAGCCAGGGCAGCCGCTTGAATGGCAATCAGCCCCAGCATTTT
>16|TRBV7-3|-|TRBJ2-1|many
CASSLLGQTTYNEQFF
TGTGCCAGCAGCTTGTTAGGTCAGACTACCTACAATGAGCAGTTCTTC
>13|TRBV12-3/TRBV12-4|-|TRBJ2-5|many
CASSLRAEETQYF
TGTGCCAGCAGCCTCCGGGCCGAAGAGACCCAGTACTTC
>15|TRBV9|-|TRBJ1-1|many
CASSVAEGRGTEAFF
TGTGCCAGCAGCGTAGCTGAGGGGAGAGGCACTGAAGCTTTCTTT
>17|TRBV9|TRBD2|TRBJ2-3|many
CASSVAGSGGAADTQYF
TGTGCCAGCAGCGTAGCGGGTAGCGGGGGGGCCGCAGATACGCAGTATTTT
>15|TRBV6-5|TRBD2|TRBJ2-1|many
CASSYSIWEGREQFF
TGTGCCAGCAGTTACTCGATATGGGAGGGCCGTGAGCAGTTCTTC
>16|TRBV5-1|-|TRBJ2-1|many
CASSPGTASSYNEQFF
TGCGCCAGCAGCCCCGGGACCGCGAGCTCCTACAATGAGCAGTTCTTC
>13|TRBV5-1|-|TRBJ1-2|many
CASSQAGDYGYTF
TGCGCCAGCAGCCAGGCGGGTGACTATGGCTACACCTTC
>15|TRBV7-7|TRBD2|TRBJ2-1|many
CASSPGTSGNNEQFF
TGTGCTAGCAGCCCTGGGACTAGCGGAAACAATGAGCAGTTCTTC
>16|TRBV12-3/TRBV12-4|-|TRBJ2-3|few
CASSLYFRASTDTQYF
TGTGCCAGCAGTTTATACTTTAGGGCTAGCACAGATACGCAGTATTTT
>10|TRBV6-1|-|TRBJ1-1|many
CAIWLGGAFF
TGTGCCATCTGGTTGGGTGGAGCTTTCTTT
>16|TRBV7-9|-|TRBJ1-5|many
CASSRAGTNSNQPQHF
TGTGCCAGCAGCCGGGCCGGGACTAATAGCAATCAGCCCCAGCATTTT
>13|TRBV2|TRBD1|TRBJ1-2|many
CATRTGRPYGYTF
TGTGCCACTCGGACAGGGAGGCCCTATGGCTACACCTTC